The subject of this entry is one T cell receptor beta chain. No antigen is known for it. No much larger clone is present one base from it, and per-base qualities are unavailable. Library preparation used RACE. Sequencing instrument: NextSeq 500. During library preparation, unique molecular identifiers were attached to individual cDNA molecules so that TCRs could be counted in a quantitative, reproducible way. For every blood RNA sample, sequencing covered both the TCR alpha and TCR beta chains. Concerning the study's data processing: Samples had a median of roughly 98,000 TCRs, with a range from about 23,224 to 750,000. V, J and CDR3 annotation of the TCR reads was performed with the Decombinator software suite. Every sample was subsampled to the same number of TCRs (28,000) for the PS versus PT1 abundance plots. Expanded TCRs were defined as absent before sensitization and observed at least eight times at the 2-week time point. TCRdb trimmed the raw reads at Q25, called clones with MiXCR and kept productive beta chains. Every distinct CDR3 protein forms one entry, paired with its most common genes and DNA. TCRdb's processing, not the authors', yielded these V and J calls. In all, the sample holds 75,000 to 90,000 distinct CDR3 sequences, and 10% of those were seen once. Roughly 1.5% of the sample goes to the ten largest clones.

This sample is drawn from a study of human T cells and chemical hapten exposure (dated by TCRdb to the early 2020s). Context from the whole study: For sensitization, 2% DPC in acetone was applied to a roughly 2 cm by roughly 2 cm area of upper inner arm skin. The libraries were sequenced as a pool, and the TCR yield per sample differed mostly because of small variations in library volumes within the pool. The study tracked peripheral blood TCR repertoire changes in vivo during primary and secondary sensitization to the hapten diphenylcyclopropenone (DPC) in alopecia patients. Weekly therapeutic DPC doses were additionally applied to the scalp of patients throughout the approximately 24-week study period. Patient blood was sampled pre-sensitization (week 0) and at 2, 6 and about 24 weeks after DPC sensitization. Patch testing was performed on the upper back with Finn chambers containing 0.01% DPC, and the patch tests were scored after 6 days according to International Contact Dermatitis Research Group standards. For TCR sequencing, blood came from 25 to 35 alopecia patients at anywhere from one to four time points (pre-sensitization, 2, 6 and 24 weeks). Alopecia areata with under or over 50% scalp involvement, alopecia totalis and alopecia universalis were represented in the patient cohort, which was mostly female.

The time point label here, explained by the study, means: patch test 1, 2 weeks after DPC sensitization. The sample's treatment or condition label is to be understood as: therapeutic diphenylcyclopropenone sensitization with weekly scalp DPC. Blood at each patch-test visit was drawn before the patch test was applied. Patients were considered eligible if aged 18 to 70, diagnosed with alopecia and deemed suitable for DPC therapy, and patients were excluded if pregnant. Total RNA was extracted from unfractionated whole blood collected in Tempus Blood RNA tubes. The paper's findings and limits, for the study overall: Because every patient had alopecia, a presumed autoimmune disease, the patients' immune response might differ from that of healthy individuals. The number of PT1 expanded TCRs positively correlated with patch test score, significant at thresholds 8, 16 and 32 but not 4. Significantly more large CDR3 similarity clusters were formed by expanded TCRs than by pre-sensitization or healthy control sets, consistent with antigen-driven responses. After repeated subsampling, the strength of the expansion versus patch-test correlation and the threshold at which it became significant changed. DPC sensitization did not change how many TCRs were above 1 in 1000 frequency, and no evidence was found of alterations in global repertoire structure.

Spanning cysteine to phenylalanine, the CDR3 consists of 14 amino acids. Only the CDR3 portion is preserved as DNA: 42 bases, with reading frame beginning at the first base. CDR1 and CDR2 are drawn from the germline V gene (reference sequence): GTSNPN, SVGIG. Here V drops 1 base and J drops 11 bases, and the junction holds 9 bases not matched to any gene. The TCR sequence derives from a woman between 50 and 59 years old with alopecia areata. Some clones in this sample may be carry-over from other donors' samples. The chain is assembled from TRBV30 and TRBJ2-1; 9 bases in between match TRBD1. The source material was whole blood, sampled in connection with sensitization to the hapten diphenylcyclopropenone (DPC). Read as DNA, the sequence is TGTGCCTGGAGTGCCCCAGGGACAGGGAATAAGCAGTTCTTC. It encodes CAWSAPGTGNKQFF.